This T cell receptor (beta chain) was retrieved from a study of cytomegalovirus exposure and HLA in healthy donors. Study results and limitations: Later analysis identified several of the most significant clusters that appeared linked to common viral pathogens. Later analysis reportedly placed an Asian-associated ancestry cluster below the approximately 680-donor mean in N-insertions. Many donors carried some public TCRs, although rarity characterized most TCR sequences.

Details on this clone: Its specificity is unknown.

Primers: 60 Vbeta forward and 13 Jbeta reverse. TCRdb keeps only in-frame clones here, not all; method: immunoSEQ multiplex PCR. The data hold under 150,000 clones, with around 62% observed a single time. What was sequenced was PBMCs. The clonotype was recovered from a woman between 35 and 50 years old in good health and CMV-seropositive.

CDR3 protein: CASSFSGNQPQHF. CDR3 nucleotide sequence: TGTGCCAGCAGTTTTTCGGGGAATCAGCCCCAGCATTTT. V and J are TRBV27 and TRBJ1-5; D is unresolved. The CDR3 has 13 amino acids. The V and J ends lost 3 bases and 4 bases respectively, with 7 bases between them. Germline V gene data show CDR1 as MNHEY and CDR2 as SMNVEV (reference sequence).